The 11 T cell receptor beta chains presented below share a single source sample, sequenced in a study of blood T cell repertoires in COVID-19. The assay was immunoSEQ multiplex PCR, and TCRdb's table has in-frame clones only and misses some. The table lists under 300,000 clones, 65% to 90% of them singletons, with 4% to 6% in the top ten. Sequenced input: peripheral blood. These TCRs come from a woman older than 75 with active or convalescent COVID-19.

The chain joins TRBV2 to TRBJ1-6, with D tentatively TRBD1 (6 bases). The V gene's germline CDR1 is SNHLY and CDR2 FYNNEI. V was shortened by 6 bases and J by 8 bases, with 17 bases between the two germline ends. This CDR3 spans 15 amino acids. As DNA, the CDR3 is TGTGCCAGCAGATGGGACACGGCGACCTATTCACCCCTCCACTTT. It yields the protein CASRWDTATYSPLHF.

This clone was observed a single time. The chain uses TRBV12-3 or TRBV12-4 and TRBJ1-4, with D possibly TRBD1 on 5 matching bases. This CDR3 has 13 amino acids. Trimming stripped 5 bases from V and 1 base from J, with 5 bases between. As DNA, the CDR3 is TGTGCCAGCAGTCAGGGAACTAATGAAAAACTGTTTTTT. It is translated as CASSQGTNEKLFF.

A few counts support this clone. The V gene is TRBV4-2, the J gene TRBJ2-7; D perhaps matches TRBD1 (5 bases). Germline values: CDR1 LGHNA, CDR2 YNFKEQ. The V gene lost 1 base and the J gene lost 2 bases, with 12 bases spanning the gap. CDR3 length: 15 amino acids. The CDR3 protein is CASSQGQLQTYEQYF. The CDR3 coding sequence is TGTGCCAGCAGCCAAGGACAGCTCCAAACCTACGAGCAGTACTTC.

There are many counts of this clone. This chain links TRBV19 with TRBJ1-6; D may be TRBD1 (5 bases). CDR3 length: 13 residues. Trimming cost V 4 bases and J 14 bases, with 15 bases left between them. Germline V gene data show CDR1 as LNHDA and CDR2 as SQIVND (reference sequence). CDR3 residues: CASSTQQVRTLHF. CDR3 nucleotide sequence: TGTGCCAGTAGTACGCAACAGGTTCGAACCCTCCACTTT. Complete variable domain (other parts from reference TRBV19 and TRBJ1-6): DGGITQSPKYLFRKEGQNVTLSCEQNLNHDAMYWYRQDPGQGLRLIYYSQIVNDFQKGDIAEGYSVSREKKESFPLTVTSAQKNPTAFYLCASSTQQVRTLHFGNGTRLTVT.

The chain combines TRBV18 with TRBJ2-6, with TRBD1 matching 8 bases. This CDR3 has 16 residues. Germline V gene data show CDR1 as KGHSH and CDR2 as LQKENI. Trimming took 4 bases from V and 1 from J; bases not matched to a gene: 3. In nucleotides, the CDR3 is TGTGCCAGCTCACAGAGACAGGGGTCTGGGGCCAACGTCCTGACTTTC. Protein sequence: CASSQRQGSGANVLTF.

In nucleotides, the CDR3 is TGTGCCAGCAGGTCAGGGTATGGCTACACCTTC. Protein product: CASRSGYGYTF. This chain connects TRBV6-5 to TRBJ1-2; TRBD1 is a possible D gene (5 bases). The CDR3 is 11 residues long. The V end was cut by 6 bases, the J end by 5 bases, with 7 bases between. CDR1 is MNHEY, CDR2 SVGAGI, per germline.

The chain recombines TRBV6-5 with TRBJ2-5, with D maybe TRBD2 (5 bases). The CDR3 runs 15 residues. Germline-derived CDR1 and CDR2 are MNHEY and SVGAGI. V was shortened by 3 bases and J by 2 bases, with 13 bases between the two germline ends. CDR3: CASSYVGVNQETQYF. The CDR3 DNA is TGTGCCAGCAGTTATGTGGGAGTAAATCAAGAGACCCAGTACTTC.

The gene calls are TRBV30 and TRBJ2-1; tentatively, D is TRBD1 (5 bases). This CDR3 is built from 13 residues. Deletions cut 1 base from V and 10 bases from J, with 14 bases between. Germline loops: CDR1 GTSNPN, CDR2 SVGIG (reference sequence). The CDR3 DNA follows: TGTGCCTGGAGTGATACCATGAAGGGGGAGCAGTTCTTC. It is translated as CAWSDTMKGEQFF.

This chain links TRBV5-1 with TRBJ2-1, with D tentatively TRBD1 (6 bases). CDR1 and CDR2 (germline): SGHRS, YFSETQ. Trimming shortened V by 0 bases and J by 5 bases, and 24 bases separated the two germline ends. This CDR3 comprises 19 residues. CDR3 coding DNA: TGCGCCAGCAGCTTGGCCGTTAACAGGGATTTGGTGCTAGACAATGAGCAGTTCTTC. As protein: CASSLAVNRDLVLDNEQFF.

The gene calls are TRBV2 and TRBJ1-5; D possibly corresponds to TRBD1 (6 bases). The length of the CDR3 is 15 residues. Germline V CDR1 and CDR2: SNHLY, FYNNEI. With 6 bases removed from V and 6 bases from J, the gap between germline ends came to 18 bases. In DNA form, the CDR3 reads TGTGCCAGCAGGACGGACAGAGGGGTTTCTCAGCCCCAGCATTTT. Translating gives CASRTDRGVSQPQHF.

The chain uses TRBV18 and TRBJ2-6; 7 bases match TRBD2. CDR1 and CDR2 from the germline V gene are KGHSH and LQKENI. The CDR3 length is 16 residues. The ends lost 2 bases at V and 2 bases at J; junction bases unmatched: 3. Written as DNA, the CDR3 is TGTGCCAGCTCACCAATGGGGGGGGCTGGGGCCAACGTCCTGACTTTC. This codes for CASSPMGGAGANVLTF.